The 12 T cell receptor beta chains presented below share a single source sample, sequenced in a study of blood T cell repertoires in COVID-19 (dated by TCRdb to between 2020 and 2021). Libraries came from the immunoSEQ multiplex PCR assay. As stored in TCRdb, this immuneACCESS dataset retains in-frame rearrangements with V and J assigned. A fraction of the clones does not appear; measured against another copy, unresolved V genes explain less than half of the discrepancy, and the remainder lacks a known reason. The sample table lists 100,000 to 150,000 clones, more than 60% of them with a count of one. Jointly, the top ten make up roughly 2.2% of the sample. The sequenced sample consisted of peripheral blood. The receptors stem from a woman in her sixties or seventies with acute or convalescent COVID-19.

This clone has just a few counts. The rearrangement links TRBV18 to TRBJ1-2, with D possibly TRBD1 on 5 matching bases. The CDR3 contains 15 residues. Germline-derived CDR1 and CDR2 are KGHSH and LQKENI. Trimming pared 6 bases from V and 5 bases from J, leaving 19 bases between. The CDR3: CASSLSGDSKYGYTF. The CDR3 DNA is TGTGCCAGCTCGCTATCCGGTGACAGTAAATATGGCTACACCTTC.

This clone was picked up a small number of times. DNA of the CDR3: TGTGCCAGCAGGCGCCTAGACAGGGATCGATATGGCTACACCTTC. Translated, it gives CASRRLDRDRYGYTF. The chain is built from TRBV6-6 and TRBJ1-2; the match to TRBD1 covers 7 bases. V shed 6 bases and J 5 bases; nucleotides not matched to a gene: 12. The CDR3 has 15 amino acids. Germline V gene data show CDR1 as MNHNY and CDR2 as SVGAGI (reference sequence).

V gene TRBV5-1 combines with J gene TRBJ2-2; 15 nucleotides align to TRBD2. There are 18 residues in the CDR3. From germline, CDR1 is SGHRS and CDR2 YFSETQ. With V trimmed by 0 bases and J by 8 bases, 8 bases remained unmatched. The CDR3 DNA follows: TGCGCCAGCAGCTTGGGGCCCGGACTAGCGGGAGGGCCAGGGGAGCTGTTTTTT. It is translated as CASSLGPGLAGGPGELFF.

This clone was counted between two and nine times. The chain links TRBV19 to TRBJ2-3; D perhaps matches TRBD2 (5 bases). The CDR3 consists of 16 residues. With 3 bases removed from V and 8 bases from J, the gap between germline ends came to 21 bases. CDR1 is LNHDA and CDR2 is SQIVND in the germline V gene (reference sequence). CDR3 DNA sequence: TGTGCCAGTAGTATGAAGGAGGCGGGTGGTTTGGGTACGCAGTATTTT. Translated, it gives CASSMKEAGGLGTQYF.

V gene TRBV7-2 combines with J gene TRBJ1-1, with D perhaps matching TRBD1 (5 bases). V was clipped by 2 bases and J by 0 bases, with 16 bases between them. Looked up from germline, CDR1 is SGHTA and CDR2 is FQGNSA. This CDR3 is built from 17 residues. The DNA of the CDR3 is TGTGCCAGCAGCTTAAAACAGGTCTCACTTATGAACACTGAAGCTTTCTTT. Residues: CASSLKQVSLMNTEAFF.

The chain combines TRBV30 with TRBJ1-6; possibly TRBD1 for D (5 bases). CDR3 size: 15 residues. Germline CDR1 reads GTSNPN; CDR2 reads SVGIG (reference sequence). The ends were cut back, 5 bases at V and 8 bases at J, with 19 bases in the middle. This CDR3 reads CAWAALGGTDSPLHF. The CDR3 nucleotides are TGTGCCTGGGCAGCATTGGGCGGGACGGATTCACCCCTCCACTTT.

The genes are TRBV24-1 and TRBJ1-5, with D tentatively TRBD1 (5 bases). CDR3 length: 12 residues. From germline, CDR1 is KGHDR and CDR2 SFDVKD. The V end was cut by 5 bases, the J end by 5 bases, with 6 bases between. DNA of the CDR3: TGTGCCACCAGTGTACAGGATCAGCCCCAGCATTTT. Translation: CATSVQDQPQHF.

V and J are TRBV19 and TRBJ1-5; the D gene is possibly TRBD1 (6 bases). Germline V gives CDR1 LNHDA, CDR2 SQIVND (reference sequence). V lost 10 bases and J lost 5, with 27 bases in between. CDR3 size: 17 residues. CDR3 loop: CATRGGGGVGSDQPQHF. The CDR3 DNA reads TGTGCCACCCGGGGTGGGGGGGGCGTAGGTTCCGATCAGCCCCAGCATTTT.

The rearrangement uses TRBV7-3 and TRBJ2-1; tentative D call: TRBD1 (6 bases). The CDR3 has 15 amino acids. The V end lost 2 bases, the J end lost 3 bases, and 11 bases lay between the germline ends. The germline CDR1 and CDR2 sequences are SGHTA and FQGTGA. CDR3 region: CASSLLGGSYNEQFF. CDR3 DNA sequence: TGTGCCAGCAGCTTATTAGGGGGTAGCTACAATGAGCAGTTCTTC.

A few counts support this clone. The chain carries TRBV30 and TRBJ1-2; 7 bases align to TRBD1. V was pared by 5 bases and J by 4 bases, with 10 bases of the junction left unmatched. CDR1 and CDR2 (germline): GTSNPN, SVGIG (reference sequence). This CDR3 is built from 14 residues. Here the CDR3 DNA reads TGTGCCTGGGCGACTAACTCAGGGGGCTATGGCTACACCTTC. This codes for CAWATNSGGYGYTF.

This clone was seen a handful of times. The chain carries TRBV7-2 and TRBJ2-7, with 11 bases identical to TRBD2. Germline CDR1 SGHTA, CDR2 FQGNSA. The V and J ends lost 5 bases and 3 bases, in that order; junction bases with no gene match: 6. The length of the CDR3 is 15 residues. CDR3 loop: CASSPSGLAGYEQYF. In DNA, the CDR3 is TGTGCCAGCAGCCCCAGCGGACTAGCGGGCTACGAGCAGTACTTC.

This clone was counted once. V and J are TRBV7-8 and TRBJ1-6, with TRBD1 identical over 10 bases. CDR3 size: 13 residues. V shed 5 bases and J 13 bases; nucleotides not matched to a gene: 5. Germline V lookup: CDR1 SGHVS, CDR2 FQNEAQ. The CDR3 reads CASSAGTGAPLHF. DNA for the CDR3: TGTGCCAGCAGCGCCGGGACAGGGGCTCCCCTCCACTTT.